The clone carrying this T cell receptor beta chain qualifies as medium-sized. The data were taken from a study of T cell changes during pregnancy in multiple sclerosis. Germline V gene lookup returns CDR1 LNHDA and CDR2 SQIVND (reference sequence). With 2 bases removed from V and 5 bases from J, the gap between germline ends came to 6 bases. This CDR3 comprises 13 residues. Generated by immunoSEQ multiplex PCR, the TCRdb table keeps only in-frame clones and is missing some. The table lists 60,000 to 65,000 clones, roughly 92% of them singletons. Here the sequenced sample was peripheral blood, taken in the second trimester of pregnancy. The rearrangement links TRBV19 to TRBJ2-2; no clear D gene. The origin of this receptor is a female donor with multiple sclerosis, enrolled in a pregnancy study. The CDR3 DNA sequence: TGTGCCAGTAGTATATTACTAACCGGGGAGCTGTTTTTT. Translating it yields CASSILLTGELFF.